These 17 T cell receptor beta chains came from one sample sequenced in a study of CD8 T cells in ankylosing spondylitis. TCRdb used MiXCR to reprocess the 5' RACE reads, holding one entry per CDR3 protein. The sample holds some 130,000 distinct CDR3 sequences; roughly an eighth are singletons and the top ten take 2.5% to 3.5%. The sequenced sample consisted of blood, either unsorted or a sorted T cell fraction (not recorded which). These receptors were collected from a female donor with ankylosing spondylitis or in good health (not recorded which).

V is TRBV29-1 and J is TRBJ2-7, with TRBD2 matching 7 bases. V lost 4 bases to trimming and J lost 7 bases; unmatched junction nucleotides: 7. The CDR3 runs to 12 residues. Looked up from germline, CDR1 is SQVTM and CDR2 is ANQGSEA. The CDR3 loop reads CSVVQGGREQYF. CDR3 bases: TGCAGCGTTGTTCAGGGAGGGCGTGAGCAGTACTTC.

V is TRBV20-1 and J is TRBJ1-2; 7 positions match TRBD1. Trimming cost V 1 base and J 4 bases; bases outside gene matches: 9. Germline CDR1 is DFQATT and CDR2 is SNEGSKA (reference sequence). The CDR3 has 15 residues. The CDR3 nucleotides are TGCAGTGCTAGAGCTCGGCAGGGGGTCGCCTATGGCTACACCTTC. This sequence encodes CSARARQGVAYGYTF.

This clonotype has more than one count but fewer than ten. The rearrangement joins TRBV7-3 to TRBJ2-2, with no clear D. The V end lost 4 bases, the J end lost 6 bases, and 6 bases lay between the germline ends. The CDR3 length is 12 residues. Germline V gene lookup returns CDR1 SGHTA and CDR2 FQGTGA. The chain's CDR3 is CASSSHAGELFF. The CDR3 DNA follows: TGTGCCAGCAGCTCGCACGCCGGGGAGCTGTTTTTT.

This clonotype has at least ten counts. This chain joins TRBV20-1 and TRBJ2-1, with D perhaps TRBD1 or TRBD2 (5 bases each). The length of the CDR3 is 17 residues. Trimming removed 0 bases from V and 9 bases from J, with 24 bases in between. Germline values: CDR1 DFQATT, CDR2 SNEGSKA (reference sequence). CDR3 protein: CSARDPLRVGVWSEQFF. The CDR3 region has the DNA TGCAGTGCTAGAGATCCCTTACGTGTGGGGGTCTGGTCTGAGCAGTTCTTC.

This chain links TRBV12-3 or TRBV12-4 with TRBJ2-2, with 7 positions matching TRBD1. The V gene end was trimmed by 6 bases and the J gene end by 5 bases; junction bases not matched to a gene: 9. The length of the CDR3 is 15 residues. CDR3 bases: TGTGCCAGCAGGCGCGCGACAGGGCTGACCGGGGAGCTGTTTTTT. This sequence encodes CASRRATGLTGELFF.

This clonotype was picked up many times. The chain uses TRBV10-3 and TRBJ2-5, with 10 bases fitting TRBD2. The CDR3 covers 16 residues. Germline V gives CDR1 ENHRY, CDR2 SYGVKD. V shed 5 bases and J 0 bases; nucleotides not matched to a gene: 6. The CDR3 protein is CAISPGLAGDQETQYF. Written as DNA, the CDR3 is TGTGCCATCAGTCCCGGGCTAGCGGGGGACCAAGAGACCCAGTACTTC.

The CDR3 sequence is CSVTLAVSVNTIYF. DNA of the CDR3: TGCAGCGTTACGCTGGCGGTCTCGGTAAACACCATATATTTT. This sequence joins TRBV29-1 and TRBJ1-3; D is unresolved. The V gene lost 5 bases and the J gene lost 6 bases, with 17 bases spanning the gap. The CDR3 loop spans 14 amino acids. Per the germline V gene, CDR1 is SQVTM and CDR2 is ANQGSEA.

The chain carries TRBV2 and TRBJ2-7, with D perhaps given as TRBD1 or TRBD2 (5 bases each). Looked up from germline, CDR1 is SNHLY and CDR2 is FYNNEI. This CDR3 is built from 14 residues. The V end lost 8 bases, the J end lost 2 bases, and 16 bases lay between the germline ends. CDR3 amino acids: CASRLRDATYEQYF. The CDR3 DNA is TGTGCCAGCCGGCTCCGGGACGCCACCTACGAGCAGTACTTC.

The V call is TRBV7-8, the J call TRBJ2-3; TRBD2 matches 11 bases. The CDR3 contains 16 residues. V gave up 0 bases and J gave up 6 bases; unmatched junction bases: 5. Germline V lookup: CDR1 SGHVS, CDR2 FQNEAQ. This CDR3 is CASSLATSGGYDTQYF. The CDR3 DNA reads TGTGCCAGCAGCTTAGCAACTAGCGGGGGTTATGATACGCAGTATTTT.

The CDR3: CAWNRDYNSPLHF. In DNA form, the CDR3 reads TGTGCCTGGAACAGGGACTATAATTCACCCCTCCACTTT. This rearrangement joins TRBV30 to TRBJ1-6; maybe TRBD1 (6 bases). The germline V gene has CDR1 GTSNPN and CDR2 SVGIG (reference sequence). The CDR3 has 13 residues. V lost 4 bases and J lost 3, with 7 bases in between.

This clonotype was seen a few times. This chain connects TRBV7-2 to TRBJ2-3; maybe TRBD1 (5 bases). Germline values: CDR1 SGHTA, CDR2 FQGNSA. The CDR3 is made up of 14 amino acids. Trimming cost V 1 base and J 5 bases, with 10 bases left between them. CDR3 sequence reads: CASSLEGYGDTQYF. The DNA of the CDR3 is TGTGCCAGCAGCTTAGAGGGGTATGGAGATACGCAGTATTTT. The entire variable domain, with the rest obtained from reference TRBV7-2 and TRBJ2-3, is as follows: GAGVSQSPSNKVTEKGKDVELRCDPISGHTALYWYRQSLGQGLEFLIYFQGNSAPDKSGLPSDRFSAERTGGSVSTLTIQRTQQEDSAVYLCASSLEGYGDTQYFGPGTRLTVL.

The V gene is TRBV7-9, the J gene TRBJ2-2; 7 bases agree with TRBD1. V was clipped by 3 bases and J by 6 bases; unmatched bases: 10. Germline loops: CDR1 SEHNR, CDR2 FQNEAQ (reference sequence). The CDR3 totals 16 residues. CDR3 nucleotides: TGTGCCAGCAGCTTCAGTATCAGGACAGGCGCCGGGGAGCTGTTTTTT. Encoded protein: CASSFSIRTGAGELFF.

The gene calls are TRBV20-1 and TRBJ2-5; D is ambiguous. Germline CDR1 DFQATT, CDR2 SNEGSKA (reference sequence). Between the trimmed V and J ends, which lost 0 bases and 2 bases, there was a span of 10 bases. This CDR3 has 14 amino acids. CDR3 DNA sequence: TGCAGTGCTAGAGATAGGCGGAAACAAGAGACCCAGTACTTC. It is translated as CSARDRRKQETQYF.

This clonotype was recorded many times. V and J are TRBV28 and TRBJ1-1, with unresolved D. The CDR3 length is 10 residues. Germline CDR1 is MDHEN and CDR2 is SYDVKM. The ends were cut back, 3 bases at V and 10 bases at J, with 6 bases in the middle. Here the CDR3 reads CASSLNRAFF. The CDR3 nucleotides read TGTGCCAGCAGTTTGAATCGAGCTTTCTTT.

The rearrangement uses TRBV4-1 and TRBJ2-3; no firm D call. V was trimmed by 0 bases and J by 3 bases, leaving 7 bases between them. Germline loops: CDR1 MGHRA, CDR2 YSYEKL. This CDR3 region has 14 residues. The CDR3 coding sequence is TGCGCCAGCAGCCAAGAGGGGTCAACAGATACGCAGTATTTT. This translates into CASSQEGSTDTQYF.

The table lists this clonotype with a few counts. The V and J genes are TRBV12-3 or TRBV12-4 and TRBJ1-1, with 9 bases aligning to TRBD1. Trimming cost V 1 base and J 5 bases; bases outside gene matches: 2. This CDR3 has 14 amino acids. The CDR3 DNA reads TGTGCCAGCAGTTTAGGGGACAGGGTAACTGAAGCTTTCTTT. The encoded protein is CASSLGDRVTEAFF.

This clonotype occurred many times. This chain links TRBV29-1 with TRBJ2-7; 9 bases are a match to TRBD2. V gave up 1 base and J gave up 3 bases; unmatched junction bases: 1. Germline-derived CDR1 and CDR2 are SQVTM and ANQGSEA. The CDR3 runs to 13 residues. CDR3 sequence: CSVEGSGSYEQYF. The DNA of the CDR3 is TGCAGCGTTGAAGGTAGCGGGAGCTACGAGCAGTACTTC.